The table lists the clone carrying this T cell receptor (beta chain) with a count of one. The data were produced by immunoSEQ multiplex PCR, yet TCRdb's version contains in-frame clones alone and is incomplete. The data contain 85,000 to 130,000 clones, 75% to 95% of them singletons. This record comes from a study of OX40 agonist ivuxolimab in advanced cancers. Specimen: CD4+ or CD8+ T cells sorted from blood, collected in a trial of the OX40 agonist ivuxolimab. This sequence originates from an adult with an advanced solid tumor such as melanoma, head and neck, liver or kidney cancer.

CDR3 sequence: CASSRDRGHENTIYF. The CDR3 coding sequence is TGTGCCAGCAGCCGGGACAGGGGGCATGAAAACACCATATATTTT. The V and J genes are TRBV5-4 and TRBJ1-3; 12 positions match TRBD1. V shed 4 bases and J 6 bases; nucleotides not matched to a gene: 5. The germline CDR1 and CDR2 sequences are SGHNT and YYREEE (reference sequence). There are 15 residues in the CDR3.